The 14 T cell receptor beta chains below all came from one sample that was sequenced in a study of OX40 agonist ivuxolimab in advanced cancers. Measured with immunoSEQ multiplex PCR; TCRdb has only the in-frame clones, and not every one. Here the sample spans several thousand clones, over 75% being singletons. The input for sequencing was CD4+ or CD8+ T cells sorted from blood, taken in a trial of the OX40 agonist ivuxolimab. These receptor sequences come from an adult with an advanced solid tumor such as melanoma, head and neck, liver or kidney cancer.

The J gene is TRBJ2-7, the V gene TRBV4-1; D is possibly TRBD1 or TRBD2 (5 bases each). The CDR3 length is 15 residues. Per the germline V gene, CDR1 is MGHRA and CDR2 is YSYEKL. Trimming shortened V by 6 bases and J by 0 bases, and 15 bases separated the two germline ends. DNA for the CDR3: TGCGCCAGCAGTCCAACGGGGCAGGACTCCTACGAGCAGTACTTC. Protein product: CASSPTGQDSYEQYF.

The chain uses TRBV30 and TRBJ2-7; D may match TRBD1 or TRBD2 (6 bases each). The V gene's germline CDR1 is GTSNPN and CDR2 SVGIG (reference sequence). The CDR3 runs to 15 residues. Deletions cut 4 bases from V and 3 bases from J, with 19 bases between. In DNA, the CDR3 is TGTGCCTGGACTTCAGGTCCGGGGGCGGACTACGAGCAGTACTTC. It encodes CAWTSGPGADYEQYF.

This chain joins TRBV10-3 and TRBJ2-2; 8 nucleotides line up with TRBD1. Germline CDR1 is ENHRY and CDR2 is SYGVKD. J gave up 4 bases and V 2 bases, and 6 bases lay outside the gene matches. The CDR3 loop spans 16 amino acids. For the CDR3, the DNA is TGTGCCATCAGTGAGGGGCAGGGGGCGCGCACCGGGGAGCTGTTTTTT. As protein: CAISEGQGARTGELFF.

The V call is TRBV6-1, the J call TRBJ2-7; no definite D call. Germline CDR1 reads MNHNS; CDR2 reads SASEGT. The length of the CDR3 is 15 residues. The V end lost 2 bases, the J end lost 6 bases, and 17 bases lay between the germline ends. CDR3 DNA: TGTGCCAGCAGTGAACTCCCCACTGGGCGAGTCGAGCAGTACTTC. It codes for CASSELPTGRVEQYF.

Concerning this clone: The same CDR3 is also encoded by other DNA sequences in this sample. J is TRBJ1-3 and V is TRBV18; 9 bases line up with TRBD1. The CDR3 totals 16 residues. CDR1 is KGHSH, CDR2 LQKENI, per germline. The V segment lost 0 bases and the J segment 3 bases; nucleotides outside the gene matches: 3. The CDR3 DNA sequence: TGTGCCAGCTCACCACCGGAGGGACAGGGTGGAAACACCATATATTTT. Translation: CASSPPEGQGGNTIYF.

This clone rates as large. The genes are TRBV4-1 and TRBJ2-1; 10 positions agree with TRBD2. The V and J ends lost 5 bases and 2 bases, in that order; junction bases with no gene match: 3. The CDR3 runs 15 residues. Germline V gene lookup returns CDR1 MGHRA and CDR2 YSYEKL. The chain's CDR3 is CASSFLAGAYNEQFF. CDR3 in DNA: TGCGCCAGCAGCTTTCTAGCGGGGGCCTACAATGAGCAGTTCTTC.

The chain combines TRBV15 with TRBJ1-5, with 7 bases fitting TRBD1. CDR1 LNHNV and CDR2 YYDKDF come from the germline V gene (reference sequence). Trimming took 5 bases from V and 3 from J; bases not matched to a gene: 7. This CDR3 is built from 15 residues. CDR3 nucleotide sequence: TGTGCCACCAGCTCCGAGGGGGCATACAATCAGCCCCAGCATTTT. Translation gives CATSSEGAYNQPQHF.

This sequence joins TRBV5-5 and TRBJ2-7; 12 nucleotides match TRBD1. Germline trimming cut 4 bases from V and 7 bases from J; bases unmatched to any gene: 9. This CDR3 spans 15 amino acids. The germline V gene encodes CDR1 SGHKS and CDR2 YYEKEE (reference sequence). The CDR3 sequence is CASSHVGQGALEQYF. In DNA, the CDR3 is TGTGCCAGCAGCCACGTGGGACAGGGGGCGCTTGAGCAGTACTTC. The variable domain in full, with the rest retrieved from reference TRBV5-5 and TRBJ2-7, is DAGVTQSPTHLIKTRGQQVTLRCSPISGHKSVSWYQQVLGQGPQFIFQYYEKEERGRGNFPDRFSARQFPNYSSELNVNALLLGDSALYLCASSHVGQGALEQYFGPGTRLTVT.

V usage is TRBV19 and J usage is TRBJ2-2; D unclear. Germline CDR1 LNHDA, CDR2 SQIVND (reference sequence). The germline V and J ends were trimmed by 1 base and 1 base, with 10 bases remaining between them. The CDR3 consists of 16 residues. The DNA for the CDR3 is TGTGCCAGTAGTATAGGACCAGGCTGGAACACCGGGGAGCTGTTTTTT. Translating it yields CASSIGPGWNTGELFF.

The chain combines TRBV30 with TRBJ1-3; D ambiguous. The CDR3 sequence is 12 residues long. Per germline, CDR1 GTSNPN and CDR2 SVGIG (reference sequence). Trimming stripped 4 bases from V and 0 bases from J, with 4 bases between. CDR3: CAWTLSGNTIYF. The CDR3 coding sequence is TGTGCCTGGACCCTCTCTGGAAACACCATATATTTT.

V and J are TRBV7-2 and TRBJ2-1; 12 nucleotides agree with TRBD2. Germline loops: CDR1 SGHTA, CDR2 FQGNSA. J was trimmed by 8 bases and V by 2 bases; bases with no gene match: 7. The CDR3 spans 16 residues. The CDR3 is CASSLIASGGAYEQFF. In nucleotides, the CDR3 is TGTGCCAGCAGCTTAATAGCTAGCGGGGGGGCGTATGAGCAGTTCTTC.

This clone appeared a single time. The V and J genes are TRBV5-1 and TRBJ1-2; weak D call: TRBD1 (5 bases). The CDR3 consists of 15 residues. Trimming removed 1 base at V and 5 bases at J, with 15 bases between. Germline V gene lookup returns CDR1 SGHRS and CDR2 YFSETQ. The CDR3 region has the DNA TGCGCCAGCAGCTTGAGTAGGGGTACATTTTATGGCTACACCTTC. Translated, it gives CASSLSRGTFYGYTF.

This clone appeared a few times. This chain joins TRBV12-5 and TRBJ1-4; 7 bases align to TRBD1. The V gene's germline CDR1 is LGHNT and CDR2 FRNRAP. J was trimmed by 8 bases and V by 5 bases; bases with no gene match: 5. CDR3 length: 13 amino acids. CDR3 loop: CASGITDREKLFF. In nucleotides, the CDR3 is TGTGCTAGTGGTATAACGGACAGGGAAAAACTGTTTTTT.

This clone was seen once. V gene TRBV5-1 combines with J gene TRBJ1-2, with TRBD1 matching 9 bases. Germline assignment: CDR1 SGHRS and CDR2 YFSETQ. The junction had 8 bases not matched to a gene; V was cut back by 0 bases and J by 5 bases. The CDR3 sequence is 16 residues long. The DNA of the CDR3 is TGCGCCAGCAGCTTGGGCCCCGGACAGGGGCCTTATGGCTACACCTTC. It codes for CASSLGPGQGPYGYTF.